This T cell receptor (beta chain) was observed in a study of CD8 T cells in ankylosing spondylitis. The germline V and J ends were trimmed by 1 base and 6 bases, with 4 bases remaining between them. The CDR3 sequence is 12 residues long. CDR1 and CDR2 (germline): SGHVS, FNYEAQ. Regarding this clonotype: Its antigen is still unknown.

Whole-study results and caveats: A TCR beta motif of under ten highly homologous variants appeared characteristic of ankylosing spondylitis blood. Earlier work had already found some motif variants in reactive arthritis synovial fluid and blood.

Library preparation for TCR beta used quantitative 5'-RACE with molecular barcodes. TCRdb passed the 5' RACE reads through MiXCR, listing each CDR3 protein once. Counted here are tens of thousands of distinct CDR3 sequences, around 8.5% occurring once; the ten biggest clones make up more than 30%. The TCR originated in a male donor with ankylosing spondylitis. The source material was blood, either unsorted or a sorted T cell fraction (not recorded which). The chain joins TRBV7-6 to TRBJ2-1; D gene unclear. The CDR3 protein is CASSLDGNEQFF. In DNA, the CDR3 is TGTGCCAGCAGCTTAGATGGCAATGAGCAGTTCTTC.